This T cell receptor (beta chain) was recovered during a study of T cell repertoires in cytomegalovirus infection. Study information: Indications came from public TCR beta signatures; they pointed to CMV infection and to a matching HLA type. General observations from the study: Dominant in the ex vivo response were TCR beta clonotypes restricted by HLA-C and specific for CMV.

There are a few counts of this clonotype. The target antigen is unknown. This CDR3 region has 15 residues. Trimming removed 4 bases at V and 3 bases at J, with 15 bases between. Germline loops: CDR1 MNHEY, CDR2 SMNVEV (reference sequence). TCRdb re-analysed the reads in MiXCR, keeping a single row per CDR3 protein. This table has about 890,000 distinct CDR3 sequences, less than 40% appearing once. This clonotype was obtained from a human donor in good health (CMV status not recorded). Some clones in this sample may be carry-over from other donors' samples. The V and J genes are TRBV27 and TRBJ1-1; possibly TRBD1 for D (5 bases). This specimen consisted of cultured CD8+ T cells from PBMCs, obtained from culture after CMV antigen stimulation. CDR3 DNA sequence: TGTGCCAGCAGTTCCTCAGGGTCGGTAGACACTGAAGCTTTCTTT. Translated, it gives CASSSSGSVDTEAFF.